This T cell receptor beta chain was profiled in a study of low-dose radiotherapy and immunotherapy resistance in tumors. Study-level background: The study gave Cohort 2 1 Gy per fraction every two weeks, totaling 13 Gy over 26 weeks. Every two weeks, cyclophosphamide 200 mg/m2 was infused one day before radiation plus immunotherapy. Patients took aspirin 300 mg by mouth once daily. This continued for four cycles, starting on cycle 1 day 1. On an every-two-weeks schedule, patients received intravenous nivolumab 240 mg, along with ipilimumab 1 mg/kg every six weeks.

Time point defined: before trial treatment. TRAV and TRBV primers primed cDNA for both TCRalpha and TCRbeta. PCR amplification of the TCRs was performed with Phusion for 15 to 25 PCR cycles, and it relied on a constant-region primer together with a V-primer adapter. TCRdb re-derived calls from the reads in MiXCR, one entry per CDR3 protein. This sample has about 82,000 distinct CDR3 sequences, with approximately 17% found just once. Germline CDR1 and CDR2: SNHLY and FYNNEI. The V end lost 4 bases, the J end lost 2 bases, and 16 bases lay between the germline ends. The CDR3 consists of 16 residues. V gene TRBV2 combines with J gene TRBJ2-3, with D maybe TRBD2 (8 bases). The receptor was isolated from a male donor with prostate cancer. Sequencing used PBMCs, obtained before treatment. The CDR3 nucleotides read TGTGCCAGCAGTGGAAGTAGCGGGACAGTCACAGATACGCAGTATTTT. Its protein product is CASSGSSGTVTDTQYF.